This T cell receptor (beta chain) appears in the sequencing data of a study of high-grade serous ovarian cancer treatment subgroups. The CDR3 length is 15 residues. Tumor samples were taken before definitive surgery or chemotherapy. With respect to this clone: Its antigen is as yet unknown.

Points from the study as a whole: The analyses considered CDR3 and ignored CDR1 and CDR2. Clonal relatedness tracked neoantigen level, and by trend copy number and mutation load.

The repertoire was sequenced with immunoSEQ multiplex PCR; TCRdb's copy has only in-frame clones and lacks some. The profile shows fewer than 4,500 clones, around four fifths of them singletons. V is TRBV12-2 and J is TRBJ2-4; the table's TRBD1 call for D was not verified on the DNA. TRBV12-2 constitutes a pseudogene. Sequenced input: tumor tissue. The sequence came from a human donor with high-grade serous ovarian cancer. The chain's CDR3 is CASRFPRLAKNIQYF. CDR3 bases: TGTGCAAGTCGCTTTCCCAGGTTAGCCAAAAACATTCAGTACTTC.